This T cell receptor (beta chain) was sequenced during a study of Graves' ophthalmopathy and Graves' hyperthyroidism. Whole-study results and caveats: Ophthalmopathy progression prediction by the model yielded a sensitivity of 55% to 71% and a specificity of around 72%. A majority of expanded thyroid clonotypes exceeding 0.001 frequency were likewise present in blood.

Regarding this clonotype: Its antigen is not identified.

As the template, RNA transcripts were used to amplify TCR beta CDR3 regions. First-round RT-PCR used HTBI primers; second-round multiplex PCR followed. TCRdb fed the multiplex PCR reads into MiXCR, producing one record per CDR3 protein. The sample holds hundreds of thousands of distinct CDR3 sequences, roughly two fifths seen once. Germline V gene data show CDR1 as SQVTM and CDR2 as ANQGSEA. CDR3 length: 13 residues. The source of this sequence is an adult man with Graves' ophthalmopathy. The sequenced sample consisted of peripheral blood. V is TRBV29-1 and J is TRBJ1-3; D gene uncertain. Here the CDR3 reads CSGGRPDGNTIYF. CDR3 bases: TGCAGTGGTGGGAGGCCAGACGGAAACACCATATATTTT.